There are a few counts of the clone carrying this T cell receptor beta chain. No antigen is known for it. The data originate from a study of human T cells and chemical hapten exposure. Study details: Weekly diphenylcyclopropenone doses were given to patients' scalps across the roughly 25-week study. TCR yields per sample varied mostly from small pooled library volume differences.

Overall study findings and caveats: With DPC sensitization, TCRs exceeding 1 in 1000 frequency showed no change.

TCRdb analysed the RACE reads with MiXCR anew, one entry per CDR3 protein. The data show roughly 180,000 distinct CDR3 sequences, more than 20% seen once. Trimming removed 2 bases from V and 2 bases from J, with 7 bases in between. From germline, CDR1 is MDHEN and CDR2 SYDVKM. The CDR3 has 14 amino acids. The time point was: patch test 1, 2 weeks after DPC sensitization. Treatment denoted: therapeutic diphenylcyclopropenone sensitization with weekly scalp DPC. The source was whole blood, collected in connection with sensitization to the hapten diphenylcyclopropenone (DPC). The V call is TRBV28, the J call TRBJ2-1; perhaps TRBD1 as D (6 bases). The TCR comes from a woman in her fifties or sixties with alopecia areata. Some clones in this sample may be carry-over from other donors' samples. The CDR3 here is CASSLRGTYNEQFF. As DNA, the CDR3 is TGTGCCAGCAGTTTAAGGGGGACCTACAATGAGCAGTTCTTC.